A selection of T cell receptor beta chains follows, all from one sample in a study of read filtering for tumor transcriptome and immune sequencing. TCRdb re-derived calls from the reads in MiXCR, one entry per CDR3 protein. The sample consists of roughly 90,000 distinct CDR3 sequences, 20% to 25% of them appearing once. The sequencing sample was made of a population of CD138-negative cells sorted from bone marrow. The receptors here all came from a donor at least 40 years old with multiple myeloma. The CDR3 runs from the conserved cysteine through the conserved F or W. Each record gives: J gene, clone size, V gene, D gene, CDR3 DNA, CDR3 protein. A D gene is named only where the DNA matches it firmly. Expanded clones get a size class; other rows say once, few or many, or leave the size out.

TRBJ2-5 | many | TRBV7-3 | TRBD2 | TGTGCCAGCAGCTCCACGGGGGGGCACCAAGAGACCCAGTACTTC | CASSSTGGHQETQYF
TRBJ1-2 | few | TRBV30 | TRBD1 | TGTGCCTGGAGTAGACAGGGCCGTGGCTACACCTTC | CAWSRQGRGYTF
TRBJ1-5 | many | TRBV28 | - | TGTGCCAGCAGCCTAGGGGCCAGCTATAGCAATCAGCCCCAGCATTTT | CASSLGASYSNQPQHF
TRBJ2-1 | - | TRBV7-9 | TRBD2 | TGTGCCAGCAGCTTAGTTTACGTTCTTGGACAGGGATGGACTAGCGGAATCCATGAACAGTTCTTC | CASSLVYVLGQGWTSGIHEQFF
TRBJ1-5 | medium-sized | TRBV7-9 | - | TGTGCCAGCAGCTGGGGGGCAATACAGCCCCAGCATTTT | CASSWGAIQPQHF
TRBJ2-7 | - | TRBV7-9 | - | TGTGCCAGCAGGTCCCCCACGGGGAGCTCCTACGAGCACTACTTC | CASRSPTGSSYEHYF
TRBJ2-3 | many | TRBV7-3 | - | TGTGCCAGCAGCTTAACTGGAGCGGATACGCAGTATTTT | CASSLTGADTQYF
TRBJ1-2 | many | TRBV2 | TRBD1 | TGTGCCAGCAGTGTTTTCGGGACAGGGGACTATGGCTACACCTTC | CASSVFGTGDYGYTF
TRBJ2-1 | many | TRBV4-2 | - | TGTGCCAGCAGCCAACCCTGGAGGGAACGCTACAATGAGCAGTTCTTC | CASSQPWRERYNEQFF
TRBJ2-1 | many | TRBV2 | - | TGTGCCAGTACGGCGGCCTCCTACAATGAGCAGTTCTTC | CASTAASYNEQFF
TRBJ1-3 | - | TRBV20-1 | - | TGCAGTGCTAGAGATGGGGGGAGCTCTGGAAACACCATATATTTT | CSARDGGSSGNTIYF
TRBJ2-3 | many | TRBV4-1 | TRBD2 | TGCGCCAGCAGCCAAGAGAATCCCACAGCGGGGGGTACAGATACGCAGTATTTT | CASSQENPTAGGTDTQYF
TRBJ2-7 | few | TRBV6-5 | - | TGTGCCAGCAGCTCCAACTCTGGACCCTACAAGCAGTACTTC | CASSSNSGPYKQYF
TRBJ1-5 | few | TRBV6-5 | TRBD1 | TGTGCCAGCCAACAGGGGCGCAATCAGCCCCAGCATTTT | CASQQGRNQPQHF
TRBJ1-1 | many | TRBV20-1 | - | TGCAGTGCTAACGACAGAAGTATGAACACTGAAGCTTTCTTT | CSANDRSMNTEAFF
TRBJ2-7 | many | TRBV4-2 | - | TGTGCCAGCAGCCAAGCCGGGCGGAGGAGCTCCTACGAGCAGTACTTC | CASSQAGRRSSYEQYF